Given below is one T cell receptor (beta chain) in context. What this receptor recognizes is not known. Base qualities are not provided; no much larger clone lies one nucleotide away. Using the deep immunoSEQ assay, multiplex PCR amplified TCR CDR3 regions from genomic DNA. Extracted genomic DNA from each cell subset was spread evenly across all wells of several immunoSEQ 96-well plates, with each plate serving as a replicate. For sorted subsets, each replicate PCR was loaded with roughly 200 ng genomic DNA, equivalent to about 30,000 T cell genomes. Purified libraries were quantified with a Qubit 3.0 fluorometer, sized on a Bioanalyzer 2100, and re-quantified with the KAPA Library Quantification kit. Every immunoSEQ 96-well plate was sequenced on a dedicated single-read 150-cycle Illumina NextSeq 550 flow cell. As for the authors' bioinformatics: Because the immunoSEQ output held only junctional sequences and lacked quality scores, the filtering could not match the filtering applied to full-length reads. To assign V/J genes and CDR3, sequences were annotated using PyIR, a Python wrapper for IgBLAST v1.9, with IMGT germline references. Any read was removed if the V/J assignment was weak (E-value above 1e-6), the CDR3 was missing, or the read contained stop codons, out-of-frame junctions, or ambiguous translated residues. V3J clonotypes were defined as sequences sharing the same inferred V gene, J gene, and CDR3 amino acid sequence. The percentage overlap between two repertoires was calculated by dividing the number of shared unique clonotypes by the size of the smaller repertoire. Repertoire richness was assessed with RTK rarefaction, the Chao1 estimator, and Recon v2.1 estimates of unobserved clonotypes. Generation probabilities for all TCRbeta clonotypes obtained by the gDNA method from a few donors were computed using OLGA. What TCRdb holds here is the immuneACCESS table cut down to in-frame rearrangements. Part of the clones is not present; checked against another copy, under half of the missing clones reflect an unresolved V gene, and the others are unexplained. The V and J calls and clone size were taken over from that table, and D and trimming were inferred from the DNA. This sample lists roughly 1,100,000 clones; more than 60% were detected once. Approximately 1.5% of the sample is held by the ten biggest clonotypes.

This entry belongs to a study of shared clonotypes between healthy human individuals (TCRdb year 2020). About the study as a whole: The cohort comprised a couple of women and a few men aged 18 to 49 years. For each donor, three plates each were used for CD4 naive and CD4 memory, two plates were used for CD8 naive, and one plate was used for CD8 memory. To estimate repertoire size and how much clonotype sharing occurs between individuals, the study deeply sequenced the blood TCR repertoires of roughly 5 healthy adults. Libraries were prepared and TCR repertoires were sequenced by different laboratories using diverse techniques, in order to increase sequencing depth and limit assay-specific biases. Each donor's leukapheresis produced roughly between roughly 0.9 and 8.9 billion PBMCs.

What the study reported, not specific to this receptor: The genetic and exposure-history diversity represented was limited by the small number of donors. Pairwise subsampling indicated that sequencing depth was expected to affect the degree of clonotype sharing among donors. Naive subsets generally had larger estimated clonotype richness than memory subsets. Sharing across a few donors was observed for about 5% of naive CD4, 3% to 4% of naive CD8, 2% to 2.5% of memory CD4, and around 0.4% of memory CD8 clonotypes. Clonotypes shared by all four sorted-subset donors showed higher generation probabilities than non-shared clonotypes. Sampling was restricted to blood, and TCR repertoires in tissues likely differ from the TCR repertoires found in blood. Even with the large sequencing depth, rarefaction of the sorted-subset datasets indicated that sequencing was incomplete.

The CDR3 holds 15 amino acids from the cysteine to the phenylalanine. Left in the record is the CDR3 DNA by itself, 45 bases read in frame from the first base. The germline V gene gives CDR1 as ENHRY and CDR2 as SYGVKD. For this chain, trimming is 6 bases at the V end and 0 bases at the J end, and the number of junction bases without a gene match is 2. Donors were healthy HIV-negative adults with no recently reported acute infections or vaccinations. Every donor was a Caucasian adult living in Nashville, Tennessee, USA. Magnetic negative selection was used to enrich CD4+ T cells, after which naive cells were positively selected on CD45RA and the negative fraction became the memory subset. Blood was obtained by leukapheresis, after which PBMCs were separated by Ficoll-Histopaque density gradient centrifugation and cryopreserved in liquid nitrogen vapor phase. Analytical flow cytometry was used to check the purity and quantity of every magnetically sorted T cell population. Genomic DNA was isolated from each sorted fraction and quantified by UV absorbance on a Nanodrop 2000c.

This TCR came from a man younger than 30 in good health. The rearrangement joined TRBV10-3 to TRBJ1-4; TRBD1 matches 9 bases in the middle. The sample was memory CD4+ T cells sorted from blood. This sample's cell subset or site label indicates: CD45RA-negative fraction. CDR3 sequence: CAIRGTGTTNEKLFF. Read as DNA, the sequence is TGTGCCATCAGAGGGACAGGGACAACTAATGAAAAACTGTTTTTT.